Sequencing of this T cell receptor (beta chain) was carried out in a study of blood T cell repertoires in COVID-19 (dated by TCRdb to the early 2020s). In the study overall: Samples covering the acute and convalescent phases of COVID-19 were provided by collaborators in the United States, Italy and Spain. HLA class I and class II types, where available, came from metadata supplied by the sample provider rather than from assay-based typing. The material from the prospective study consisted of cDNA or gDNA derived from T cells, B-cell-depleted T cells, or PBMCs. The samples were drawn from the first 160 participants of the ongoing ImmuneRACE study and from 1,254 subjects provided by 6 global collaborators. A freely available public database, intended as a resource for researchers studying the immune response to SARS-CoV-2, is where the repertoires were released. A de-identified subject ID, COVID-19 status, age in years and sex were almost always included in the sample metadata. Subjects who had been exposed to COVID-19, were actively infected with it, or had recovered from it provided the deeply sampled blood TCRbeta repertoires that made up the dataset. General conclusions and limits of the study: Clinical and demographic metadata were provided uncurated, with the amount varying by source and participant.

Concerning this clone itself: Its antigen target is currently unknown. No base quality values were provided; no much bigger clone lies one nucleotide off.

The immunoSEQ Assay, a bias-controlled multiplex PCR, was used to amplify TCRbeta CDR3 regions from genomic DNA. Under the source paper's analysis protocol: The number of nucleated cells in each sample was estimated by amplification of reference gene primers within the assay. To quantify the absolute abundance of each unique TCRbeta CDR3 rearrangement, sequence reads were collapsed and filtered. Productive Simpson clonality was computed per sample as the square root of Simpson's diversity index over productive rearrangements. The table comes from immuneACCESS by way of TCRdb, which keeps in-frame sequences with V and J called. Part of the clones is missing from these tables; in studies checked, under half for an unresolved V gene and the rest for unknown reasons. That table furnishes V, J and clone size, whereas the DNA furnished D and trimming. The sample table holds around 190,000 clones, of which more than 80% were seen once. Together, the top ten hold under 9.5% of the sample.

Whole blood was collected in K2EDTA tubes by collaborating institutions according to the institutions' own protocols. For TCRbeta analysis, collaborators shipped samples in one of three forms: frozen whole blood, isolated PBMCs, or DNA extracted from either of those sample types. V and J are truncated by 5 bases and 0 bases respectively, leaving an intervening sequence of 8 bases. The germline V gene (reference sequence) sets CDR1 to MNHEY and CDR2 to SMNVEV. The CDR3 has 14 amino acids, counting the end cysteine and phenylalanine. Only the CDR3 DNA is retained, 42 bases long and in frame from the first base.

The chain joins TRBV27 to TRBJ1-3, with TRBD1 as a weak D call on 5 bases. The sequence was obtained from a woman in her sixties with acute or convalescent COVID-19. Sequences were obtained from peripheral blood. The base sequence is TGTGCCAGCAGTCAGGGCTTCTCTGGAAACACCATATATTTT. Translation gives CASSQGFSGNTIYF.